The 20 T cell receptor beta chains below were found in one sample sequenced in a study of T cells after posttransplantation cyclophosphamide. Cells defined as naive were viable CD3+CD4+ or CD3+CD8+ and CCR7+CD45RA+CD45RO-CD95-CD27+CD28+. The protocol was immunoSEQ multiplex PCR, while the TCRdb copy is restricted to in-frame clones and leaves out a portion. The sample yields approximately 23,000 clones, less than 98% seen once. The specimen was naive CD4+ T cells sorted from PBMCs. The receptors were sampled from a man aged 45-65 years in good health, CMV-negative, and a related stem cell transplant donor.

This clone was detected a few times. The gene calls are TRBV7-2 and TRBJ1-2, with TRBD1 identical over 7 bases. Germline V CDR1 and CDR2: SGHTA, FQGNSA. V dropped 2 bases and J dropped 5; count of bases not matched to a gene: 5. The CDR3 consists of 14 residues. In DNA, the CDR3 is TGTGCCAGCAGCTTACACAGGGGTTATTATGGCTACACCTTC. The encoded protein is CASSLHRGYYGYTF.

This chain connects TRBV6-5 to TRBJ1-2, with 8 bases identical to TRBD1. The CDR3 covers 14 residues. Trimming cost V 6 bases and J 4 bases; bases outside gene matches: 7. The germline V gene has CDR1 MNHEY and CDR2 SVGAGI. CDR3 sequence: CASRRDRGSYGYTF. The CDR3 nucleotides are TGTGCCAGCAGGAGAGACAGGGGTAGCTATGGCTACACCTTC.

The rearrangement uses TRBV4-1 and TRBJ2-1, with 14 positions matching TRBD2. The CDR3 covers 16 residues. Per germline, CDR1 MGHRA and CDR2 YSYEKL. J gave up 12 bases and V 2 bases, and 9 bases lay outside the gene matches. CDR3: CASSQPGTSGGRGQFF. As DNA, the CDR3 is TGCGCCAGCAGCCAACCCGGGACTAGCGGGGGCCGGGGGCAGTTCTTC.

The gene calls are TRBV4-1 and TRBJ1-4; 8 bases align to TRBD1. Germline CDR1 MGHRA, CDR2 YSYEKL. The CDR3 has 15 amino acids. Unmatched junction bases numbered 5, after V lost 3 bases and J lost 5 bases. The CDR3 loop reads CASSQRDRLNEKLFF. CDR3 DNA: TGCGCCAGCAGCCAGCGGGACAGGTTAAATGAAAAACTGTTTTTT.

V gene TRBV11-2 combines with J gene TRBJ2-3, with 11 bases that match TRBD1. Germline V gene data show CDR1 as SGHAT and CDR2 as FQNNGV. CDR3 length equals 14 residues. The V and J ends lost 8 bases and 5 bases, in that order; junction bases with no gene match: 6. The CDR3: CASRRTGGGDTQYF. The CDR3 DNA sequence: TGTGCCAGCCGTCGGACAGGGGGCGGAGATACGCAGTATTTT.

The chain recombines TRBV7-9 with TRBJ1-6; 7 bases are shared with TRBD1. This CDR3 has 15 residues. Germline assignment: CDR1 SEHNR and CDR2 FQNEAQ (reference sequence). V lost 5 bases, J lost 3 bases, and 4 bases stayed unmatched. As DNA, the CDR3 is TGTGCCAGCAGCAAAGGGACAGACTATAATTCACCCCTCCACTTT. It specifies CASSKGTDYNSPLHF.

The CDR3 DNA reads TGTGCCAGCAGCTTACTGGCCCTGACTAGCGGGCCCACCAATGAGCAGTTCTTC. Translation: CASSLLALTSGPTNEQFF. V gene TRBV7-2 combines with J gene TRBJ2-1, with 10 positions matching TRBD2. This CDR3 has 18 amino acids. Germline V CDR1 and CDR2: SGHTA, FQGNSA. J lost 6 bases, V lost 2 bases, and 13 bases had no gene match.

CDR3 sequence: CASSHPSWSDWAFF. CDR3 nucleotide sequence: TGTGCCAGCAGTCACCCGTCCTGGTCTGACTGGGCTTTCTTT. The chain is built from TRBV6-6 and TRBJ1-1, with D hard to call. V lost 5 bases and J 11 bases, leaving 21 bases between the germline ends. This CDR3 has 14 residues. Germline V lookup: CDR1 MNHNY, CDR2 SVGAGI (reference sequence).

The chain carries TRBV12-5 and TRBJ2-3, with 9 bases fitting TRBD2. V trimming: 9 bases; J trimming: 0 bases; junction bases outside the gene matches: 13. This CDR3 is 17 amino acids long. CDR1 and CDR2 from the germline V gene are LGHNT and FRNRAP. CDR3 sequence reads: CASLRREGRSSTDTQYF. CDR3 coding DNA: TGTGCTAGCCTTCGGCGGGAGGGCCGTTCCAGCACAGATACGCAGTATTTT.

The V call is TRBV10-2, the J call TRBJ2-5; TRBD2 agrees at 7 bases. The J call may not be correct, given that the DNA end is closer to TRBJ2-7. Germline CDR1 is WSHSY and CDR2 is SAAADI. The CDR3 runs 15 residues. The chain's CDR3 is CASGEGSRAPYEQYF. The CDR3 DNA reads TGCGCCAGCGGGGAGGGGAGCAGGGCCCCCTACGAGCAGTACTTC.

The gene calls are TRBV4-3 and TRBJ1-5; 11 bases fit TRBD1. CDR3 length equals 15 residues. The V gene end was trimmed by 4 bases and the J gene end by 5 bases; junction bases not matched to a gene: 4. Germline CDR1 and CDR2: LGHNA and YSLEER. The CDR3 reads CASSLGTGGDQPQHF. In nucleotides, the CDR3 is TGCGCCAGCAGCCTAGGGACAGGGGGGGATCAGCCCCAGCATTTT.

The chain couples TRBV6-1 to TRBJ2-5, with 14 bases lining up with TRBD2. V shed 1 base and J 2 bases; nucleotides not matched to a gene: 3. The CDR3 runs to 17 residues. Germline CDR1 MNHNS, CDR2 SASEGT. CDR3 DNA: TGTGCCAGCAGTGAAGGCAGGACTAGCGGGAGGCAAGAGACCCAGTACTTC. Its protein product is CASSEGRTSGRQETQYF.

The chain has TRBV7-3 and TRBJ1-2; 8 bases match TRBD1. The CDR3 length is 15 residues. Germline V gene sequence: CDR1 SGHTA, CDR2 FQGTGA. Losses at the gene ends were 5 bases for V and 5 bases for J; bases not matched to a gene: 10. CDR3 in DNA: TGTGCCAGCAGCCCCTCAGGGGGCTTAGAATATGGCTACACCTTC. Amino acid sequence: CASSPSGGLEYGYTF. Based on the CDR3 plus reference TRBV7-3 and TRBJ1-2, the full variable domain is GAGVSQTPSNKVTEKGKYVELRCDPISGHTALYWYRQSLGQGPEFLIYFQGTGAADDSGLPNDRFFAVRPEGSVSTLKIQRTERGDSAVYLCASSPSGGLEYGYTFGSGTRLTVV.

This rearrangement joins TRBV7-2 to TRBJ2-7; the match to TRBD1 covers 7 bases. In germline, CDR1 is SGHTA, CDR2 FQGNSA. V lost 5 bases to trimming and J lost 6 bases; unmatched junction nucleotides: 4. The CDR3 loop spans 12 amino acids. The CDR3 here is CASSLGQLEQYF. The CDR3 DNA sequence: TGTGCCAGCAGCCTGGGACAGCTCGAGCAGTACTTC.

The chain joins TRBV30 to TRBJ1-1, with 8 bases aligning to TRBD1. The CDR3 totals 13 residues. From germline, CDR1 is GTSNPN and CDR2 SVGIG (reference sequence). V lost 1 base and J lost 3; bases outside the gene matches: 1. For the CDR3, the DNA is TGTGCCTGGAGTGAACAGGGGGACACTGAAGCTTTCTTT. Its protein product is CAWSEQGDTEAFF.

The DNA for the CDR3 is TGTGCCATCAGTGTCCGGGACAGGGGGCTCACTGAAGCTTTCTTT. It encodes CAISVRDRGLTEAFF. The genes are TRBV10-3 and TRBJ1-1; 12 nucleotides agree with TRBD1. Trimming at V came to 4 bases and at J to 4 bases, leaving 4 bases not matched to a gene. The CDR3 is made up of 15 amino acids. Germline V gene lookup returns CDR1 ENHRY and CDR2 SYGVKD.

This sequence joins TRBV7-3 and TRBJ2-1, with D possibly TRBD2 on 5 matching bases. In germline, CDR1 is SGHTA, CDR2 FQGTGA. The CDR3 extends over 15 amino acids. Trimming pared 6 bases from V and 3 bases from J, leaving 15 bases between. The CDR3 DNA is TGTGCCAGCAGACTAACTCGGGGAGTCTACAATGAGCAGTTCTTC. It specifies CASRLTRGVYNEQFF.

V and J are TRBV7-8 and TRBJ2-7; 9 bases agree with TRBD2. Germline V CDR1 and CDR2: SGHVS, FQNEAQ. This CDR3 is 17 amino acids long. V shed 5 bases and J 1 base; nucleotides not matched to a gene: 12. The CDR3 spells CASSPDFGGGVSYEQYF. The CDR3 region has the DNA TGTGCCAGCAGCCCTGACTTTGGCGGGGGGGTTTCCTACGAGCAGTACTTC.

The rearrangement links TRBV5-1 to TRBJ2-5; 10 bases are shared with TRBD1. In germline, CDR1 is SGHRS, CDR2 YFSETQ. The V segment lost 4 bases and the J segment 5 bases; nucleotides outside the gene matches: 8. CDR3 length: 15 residues. This chain's CDR3 is CASSGDRGGGETQYF. DNA for the CDR3: TGCGCCAGCAGCGGGGACAGGGGAGGCGGCGAGACCCAGTACTTC.

The rearrangement links TRBV18 to TRBJ1-1; 7 bases align to TRBD1. Germline V CDR1 and CDR2: KGHSH, LQKENI. J lost 0 bases, V lost 4 bases, and 14 bases had no gene match. There are 18 residues in the CDR3. CDR3 region: CASSLYSVTGTMNTEAFF. DNA for the CDR3: TGTGCCAGCTCACTCTATTCAGTGACAGGGACGATGAACACTGAAGCTTTCTTT.